Listed here are 3 T cell receptor beta chains from one sample, sequenced in a study of OX40 agonist ivuxolimab in advanced cancers. Sequenced by immunoSEQ multiplex PCR; TCRdb stores in-frame clones only, minus some. The sample includes approximately 54,000 clones, roughly 90% of them seen just once. The sample consisted of CD4+ or CD8+ T cells sorted from blood, taken in a trial of the OX40 agonist ivuxolimab. All receptors derive from an adult with an advanced solid tumor such as melanoma, head and neck, liver or kidney cancer.

The V and J genes are TRBV6-1 and TRBJ1-5; D gene uncertain. Deletions cut 4 bases from V and 3 bases from J, with 16 bases between. This CDR3 is 16 amino acids long. CDR1 and CDR2 from the germline V gene are MNHNS and SASEGT. In DNA, the CDR3 is TGTGCCAGCAGTGCGCCCTGGGGTGGGTCCAATCAGCCCCAGCATTTT. It is translated as CASSAPWGGSNQPQHF.

V is TRBV21-1 and J is TRBJ1-1. TRBV21-1 is reported as a pseudogene. CDR3 length: 13 residues. CDR3 loop: CASSKAPPSEAFF. The DNA of the CDR3 is TGTGCCAGCAGCAAAGCTCCCCCGAGCGAAGCTTTCTTT.

The J gene is TRBJ2-5, the V gene TRBV7-2; the D call may be TRBD1 or TRBD2 (5 bases each). Matching the DNA end better, TRBJ2-7 makes the J call doubtful. CDR1 is SGHTA and CDR2 is FQGNSA in the germline V gene. CDR3 length: 12 residues. DNA of the CDR3: TGTGCCAGCAGCGGGCCTGGGGGCGAGCAGTACTTC. Its translation: CASSGPGGEQYF.